The sequence of this T cell receptor beta chain was determined in a study of cytomegalovirus exposure and HLA in healthy donors. Study at large: The early release's HLA-typed donors yielded approximately 82 million unique TCRs. Findings and caveats of the study: Among TCR beta chains of equal frequency, HLA-associated ones were more clonally expanded in a later analysis.

Notes on this clone: No antigen is known for it.

Primers included in the PCR were 60 Vbeta and 13 Jbeta primers. TCRdb's copy holds only in-frame clones and misses some; the assay was immunoSEQ multiplex PCR. Here the sample spans some 150,000 clones, 79% being singletons. Germline V CDR1 and CDR2: SGHDT, YYEEEE. There are 14 residues in the CDR3. V dropped 5 bases and J dropped 8; count of bases not matched to a gene: 8. Material: PBMCs. The rearrangement uses TRBV5-6 and TRBJ2-1; 9 bases align to TRBD1. This clonotype was obtained from a woman between 40 and 50 years old in good health and CMV-seropositive. The CDR3 here is CASRFGTGLDEQFF. The DNA for the CDR3 is TGTGCCAGCAGATTCGGGACAGGGTTAGATGAGCAGTTCTTC.